The 17 T cell receptor beta chains listed next were all sequenced from one sample in a study of OX40 agonist ivuxolimab in advanced cancers. Sequencing used immunoSEQ multiplex PCR; TCRdb keeps in-frame clones, though not all of them. The sample records approximately 82,000 clones, roughly 90% being singletons. The sequences come from CD4+ or CD8+ T cells sorted from blood, collected in a trial of the OX40 agonist ivuxolimab. The origin of the receptors is an adult with an advanced solid tumor such as melanoma, head and neck, liver or kidney cancer.

The V and J genes are TRBV7-9 and TRBJ2-5; D gene uncertain. Between the trimmed V and J ends, which lost 5 bases and 0 bases, there was a span of 4 bases. The CDR3 has 12 amino acids. Germline V gives CDR1 SEHNR, CDR2 FQNEAQ (reference sequence). CDR3 residues: CASSRDQETQYF. DNA of the CDR3: TGTGCCAGCAGCAGGGACCAAGAGACCCAGTACTTC.

The chain carries TRBV9 and TRBJ2-7, with D perhaps matching TRBD2 (6 bases). The V end lost 5 bases, the J end lost 7 bases, and 19 bases lay between the germline ends. CDR1 is SGDLS and CDR2 is YYNGEE in the germline V gene. CDR3 length: 14 amino acids. CDR3 sequence reads: CASSSSGAAGEQYF. CDR3 in DNA: TGTGCCAGCAGTAGCTCTGGGGCTGCGGGGGAGCAGTACTTC.

The rearrangement uses TRBV27 and TRBJ1-2; D remains ambiguous. The CDR3 runs 11 residues. Germline CDR1 reads MNHEY; CDR2 reads SMNVEV (reference sequence). Trimming took 10 bases from V and 6 from J, leaving 12 bases between them. CDR3 nucleotides: TGTGCCACCTCCCGGACCCATGGCTACACCTTC. Its translation is CATSRTHGYTF.

The V and J genes are TRBV28 and TRBJ1-4, with D maybe TRBD1 (5 bases). Germline CDR1 MDHEN, CDR2 SYDVKM. Trimming pared 3 bases from V and 0 bases from J, leaving 8 bases between. The CDR3 sequence is 15 residues long. CDR3 DNA: TGTGCCAGCAGTTTTGGGGGGGCAACTAATGAAAAACTGTTTTTT. Encoded protein: CASSFGGATNEKLFF.

J is TRBJ1-5 and V is TRBV30, with D uncertain. The CDR3 has 12 amino acids. CDR1 GTSNPN and CDR2 SVGIG come from the germline V gene (reference sequence). V lost 2 bases and J 7 bases, leaving 9 bases between the germline ends. The CDR3 loop reads CAWSPHEQPQHF. The CDR3 nucleotides read TGTGCCTGGAGTCCCCACGAGCAGCCCCAGCATTTT.

The chain carries TRBV29-1 and TRBJ2-5, with D perhaps matching TRBD1 (6 bases). Germline values: CDR1 SQVTM, CDR2 ANQGSEA. Deletions cut 7 bases from V and 4 bases from J, with 13 bases between. This CDR3 spans 12 amino acids. DNA for the CDR3: TGCAGCGGACAGGAGTGGGGAGAGACCCAGTACTTC. Its protein is CSGQEWGETQYF.

This chain connects TRBV5-6 to TRBJ2-5; D call uncertain. V lost 4 bases, J lost 9 bases, and 22 bases lay in between. The CDR3 is 15 residues long. CDR1 and CDR2 (germline): SGHDT, YYEEEE. The CDR3 sequence: CASSPGPRLGEAQYF. The CDR3 nucleotides are TGTGCCAGCAGCCCAGGACCGCGTCTAGGTGAGGCCCAGTACTTC.

This clone was observed a single time. The gene calls are TRBV7-3 and TRBJ2-1; TRBD2 agrees at 11 bases. CDR1 is SGHTA and CDR2 is FQGTGA in the germline V gene. The CDR3 is 18 residues long. The V and J ends lost 5 bases and 3 bases, in that order; junction bases with no gene match: 12. CDR3 nucleotide sequence: TGTGCCAGCAGCCTCGTACCCGCTAGCGGGGGGCGCTACAATGAGCAGTTCTTC. Protein product: CASSLVPASGGRYNEQFF.

V and J are TRBV30 and TRBJ1-4; D ambiguous. The V gene lost 2 bases and the J gene lost 3 bases, with 13 bases spanning the gap. Germline assignment: CDR1 GTSNPN and CDR2 SVGIG (reference sequence). The CDR3 loop spans 15 amino acids. The CDR3 nucleotides read TGTGCCTGGAGTCCCCAGAGAGGACCTAATGAAAAACTGTTTTTT. Protein sequence: CAWSPQRGPNEKLFF.

The rearrangement joins TRBV5-4 to TRBJ2-5, with 10 bases aligning to TRBD1. The J call is in doubt because the DNA end fits TRBJ2-7 better. Germline V lookup: CDR1 SGHNT, CDR2 YYREEE (reference sequence). CDR3 size: 14 residues. CDR3 sequence reads: CASSSDRGWSEQYF. The CDR3 DNA is TGTGCCAGCAGCTCGGACAGGGGGTGGAGCGAGCAGTACTTC.

This chain joins TRBV7-6 and TRBJ2-5, with 10 bases matching TRBD2. After removal of 10 bases from V and 5 bases from J, the junction contained 4 bases not matched to a gene. There are 12 residues in the CDR3. From germline, CDR1 is SGHVS and CDR2 FNYEAQ. In DNA, the CDR3 is TGTGCCACCACTAGCGGGAAGGAGACCCAGTACTTC. Translating gives CATTSGKETQYF.

The chain combines TRBV5-4 with TRBJ1-1, with D possibly TRBD1 on 5 matching bases. This CDR3 region has 15 residues. V was trimmed by 3 bases and J by 5 bases, leaving 17 bases between them. In germline, CDR1 is SGHNT, CDR2 YYREEE (reference sequence). CDR3 nucleotide sequence: TGTGCCAGCAGCTCAGCGGGGGTATCGGAGACTGAAGCTTTCTTT. It translates to CASSSAGVSETEAFF.

The DNA of the CDR3 is TGTGCCAGCAGCTTGGAAGGGACAGTCGAGCAGTACTTC. Protein sequence: CASSLEGTVEQYF. The chain is built from TRBV5-4 and TRBJ2-7; 7 positions match TRBD1. The CDR3 covers 13 residues. CDR1 is SGHNT, CDR2 YYREEE, per germline (reference sequence). Trimming at V came to 0 bases and at J to 6 bases, leaving 3 bases not matched to a gene.

As DNA, the CDR3 is TGCGCCAGCAGCCAAGGGACAGGGCAAGAGACCCAGTACTTC. Translation gives CASSQGTGQETQYF. The rearrangement joins TRBV5-1 to TRBJ2-5; TRBD1 agrees at 9 bases. The CDR3 runs 14 residues. The ends lost 4 bases at V and 2 bases at J; junction bases unmatched: 3. Germline CDR1 is SGHRS and CDR2 is YFSETQ.

The J gene is TRBJ2-3, the V gene TRBV4-2; the match to TRBD1 covers 11 bases. Germline V lookup: CDR1 LGHNA, CDR2 YNFKEQ. V shed 5 bases and J 4 bases; nucleotides not matched to a gene: 5. The CDR3 contains 15 residues. The CDR3: CASSLGQGDADTQYF. CDR3 DNA sequence: TGTGCCAGCAGCTTGGGACAGGGGGACGCAGATACGCAGTATTTT.

The chain recombines TRBV19 with TRBJ1-1, with D perhaps matching TRBD1 (6 bases). V gave up 4 bases and J gave up 7 bases, with 19 bases separating them. Germline loops: CDR1 LNHDA, CDR2 SQIVND (reference sequence). This CDR3 contains 15 residues. CDR3 residues: CASSTTSGARGEAFF. Written as DNA, the CDR3 is TGTGCCAGTAGTACAACGTCGGGGGCGCGGGGTGAAGCTTTCTTT.

V gene TRBV29-1 combines with J gene TRBJ2-1; D perhaps matches TRBD2 (5 bases). This CDR3 contains 17 residues. Germline values: CDR1 SQVTM, CDR2 ANQGSEA. V was shortened by 0 bases and J by 1 base, with 16 bases between the two germline ends. The CDR3 spells CSVEDLGSPLSYNEQFF. The CDR3 DNA is TGCAGCGTTGAAGATCTTGGGAGTCCTCTATCCTACAATGAGCAGTTCTTC.